The clone carrying this TCR beta chain was picked up a small number of times. Its antigen is undetermined. MiXCR was run by TCRdb on the PCR reads, yielding one entry per CDR3 protein. The sample lists roughly 30,000 distinct CDR3 sequences, under 60% seen once, with around 5.2% in the top ten. These data belong to a study of vaccination and CD4 T cells after COVID-19. Overall study context: Participants got two doses of BNT162b2 or mRNA-1273 vaccine. Ranging from 14 to 241, the interval between dose two and post-vaccine sampling had a median of approximately 70 days. General study results and limits: Recorded median SARS-CoV-2-reactive clonotype numbers increased from about 20 to 38 without reaching significance. There were relatively few convalescent patients studied, and there were no early post-infection timepoints.

Time point given: late sampling 161 to 241 days after vaccination in a few convalescent patients. Looked up from germline, CDR1 is MDHEN and CDR2 is SYDVKM. The germline V and J ends were trimmed by 6 bases and 0 bases, with 11 bases remaining between them. The CDR3 runs 14 residues. The chain uses TRBV28 and TRBJ2-5; D ambiguous. This material consisted of CD4+ T cells from blood, taken about 7 months after SARS-CoV-2 vaccination. This TCR was recovered from a human donor who had recovered from COVID-19. The DNA of the CDR3 is TGTGCCAGCAGAGGGCATCTGAACCAAGAGACCCAGTACTTC. Translating it yields CASRGHLNQETQYF.